Listed below are T cell receptor beta chains from one sample, sequenced in a study of siplizumab effects on memory and regulatory T cells. TCRdb's table, derived via immunoSEQ multiplex PCR, lists solely in-frame clones and lacks some. Counted here are approximately 97,000 clones, 92% occurring once; the ten biggest clones make up roughly 1.1%. The source material was CD4+ T cells sorted from blood. Receptors originate from a human donor in good health. Both conserved end residues are part of each CDR3. A D gene is named only where the DNA matches it firmly. Size is omitted from some rows. Given values are once, few, many or a class for expanded clones.

j_call clone_size d_call v_call cdr3_nt cdr3_aa
TRBJ2-7 . . TRBV7-2 TGTGCCAGCAGCTTCTACCCCTACGAGCAGTACTTC CASSFYPYEQYF
TRBJ2-7 once . TRBV7-9 TGTGCCAGCAGCTCCTACAGGGAGAGCCACGAGCAGTACTTC CASSSYRESHEQYF
TRBJ2-7 . TRBD2 TRBV18 TGTGCCAGCTCTCTAACAGGGACTAGCGGGGCCTACGAGCAGTACTTC CASSLTGTSGAYEQYF
TRBJ2-2 . . TRBV7-3 TGTGCCAGCAGCTCGAGAGGGGGGCATCCGAACACCGGGGAGCTGTTTTTT CASSSRGGHPNTGELFF
TRBJ2-7 . . TRBV28 TGTGCCAGCAGTTTAGGGGGCCAGGCCATCTTCTACGAGCAGTACTTC CASSLGGQAIFYEQYF
TRBJ2-5 . . TRBV11-3 TGTGCCAGCAGCACGAGCGGAAAAGAGACCCAGTACTTC CASSTSGKETQYF
TRBJ2-6 . TRBD2 TRBV19 TGTGCCAGTAGTCGGACTAGCGGTGTATCTGGGGCCAACGTCCTGACTTTC CASSRTSGVSGANVLTF
TRBJ2-1 . . TRBV4-1 TGCGCCAGCAGCCAAGATATTCGGGTTATGGCCAACAATGAGCAGTTCTTC CASSQDIRVMANNEQFF
TRBJ2-7 . . TRBV4-1 TGCGCCAGCAGCCAAGGGACGGTTTACGACGAGCAGTACTTC CASSQGTVYDEQYF
TRBJ2-7 . . TRBV7-2 TGTGCCAGCAGCTCCATGGACCAATCCTACGAGCAGTACTTC CASSSMDQSYEQYF
TRBJ1-3 . . TRBV11-3 TGTGCCAGCAGCAACGGGGCTGGAAACACCATATATTTT CASSNGAGNTIYF
TRBJ2-4 . . TRBV20-1 TGCAGTGCGGATAAAAACATTCAGTACTTC CSADKNIQYF
TRBJ1-5 few TRBD1 TRBV2 TGTGCCAGCAGGGGACAGCCCAATCAGCCCCAGCATTTT CASRGQPNQPQHF
TRBJ2-2 . . TRBV11-3 TGTGCCAGCAGCTTAAATGAACCCGGGGAGCTGTTTTTT CASSLNEPGELFF
TRBJ1-4 . . TRBV5-4 TGTGCCAGCAGCTTTAGTACCAGGGCTAATGAAAAACTGTTTTTT CASSFSTRANEKLFF